This TCR beta chain was obtained from a study of regulatory T cells in long-lasting Graves disease. Study-wide context: Those Graves' patients who were newly diagnosed had been on antithyroid drugs under 3 months. Findings and caveats of the study: Persistent Graves' patients showed less TCR diversity than newly diagnosed patients showed. Among persistent patients, a larger number of public clonotypes were shared (roughly 2,700) than among newly diagnosed patients (about 970).

As for time point: newly diagnosed GD, antithyroid drugs for less than 3 months. The authors made the TCR library using RNA they extracted from PBMCs. CDR3 size: 13 residues. Germline values: CDR1 SNHLY, CDR2 FYNNEI. The V segment lost 7 bases and the J segment 4 bases; nucleotides outside the gene matches: 4. As regards this clonotype: Its specificity is not known.

Building the TCR beta libraries relied on iRepertoire HTBI primers, and CDR3 regions underwent Arm-PCR. One entry per CDR3 protein results from TCRdb running MiXCR on the multiplex PCR reads. The sample has around 250,000 distinct CDR3 sequences; about 20% are singletons. The sample was also reused in another study, on T cells in Graves' hyperthyroidism and ophthalmopathy.

This sequence originates from a woman aged 25 to 39 with Graves disease. The sample was peripheral blood mononuclear cells (PBMCs), taken at new diagnosis, from a patient treated with antithyroid drugs. V gene TRBV2 combines with J gene TRBJ1-1; TRBD1 aligns across 9 bases. The CDR3 here is CASTRQGGTEAFF. CDR3 nucleotides: TGTGCCAGCACCAGACAGGGGGGCACTGAAGCTTTCTTT. The variable domain in full, with the rest retrieved from reference TRBV2 and TRBJ1-1, is EPEVTQTPSHQVTQMGQEVILRCVPISNHLYFYWYRQILGQKVEFLVSFYNNEISEKSEIFDDQFSVERPDGSNFTLKIRSTKLEDSAMYFCASTRQGGTEAFFGQGTRLTVV.